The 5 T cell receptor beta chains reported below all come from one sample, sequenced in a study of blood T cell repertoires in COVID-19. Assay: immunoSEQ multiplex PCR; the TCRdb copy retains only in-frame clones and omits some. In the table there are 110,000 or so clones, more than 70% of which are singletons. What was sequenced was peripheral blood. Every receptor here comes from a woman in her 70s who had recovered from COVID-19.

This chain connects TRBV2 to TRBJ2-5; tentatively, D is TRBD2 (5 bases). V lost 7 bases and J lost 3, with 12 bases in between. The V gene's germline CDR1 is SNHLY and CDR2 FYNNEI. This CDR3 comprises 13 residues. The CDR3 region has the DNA TGTGCCAGCACCGTGGGGAGTAAAGAGACCCAGTACTTC. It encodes CASTVGSKETQYF.

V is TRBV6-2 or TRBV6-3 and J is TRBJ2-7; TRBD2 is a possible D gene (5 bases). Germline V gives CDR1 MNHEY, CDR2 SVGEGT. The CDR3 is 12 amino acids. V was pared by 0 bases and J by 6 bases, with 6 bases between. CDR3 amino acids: CASSYSAGEQYF. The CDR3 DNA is TGTGCCAGCAGTTACTCGGCGGGCGAGCAGTACTTC.

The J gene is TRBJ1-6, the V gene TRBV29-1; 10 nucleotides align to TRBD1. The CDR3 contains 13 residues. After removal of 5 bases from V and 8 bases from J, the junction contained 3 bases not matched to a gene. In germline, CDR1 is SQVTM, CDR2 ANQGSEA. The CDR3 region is CSVRDRGDSPLHF. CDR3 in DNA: TGCAGCGTTCGGGACAGGGGAGATTCACCCCTCCACTTT.

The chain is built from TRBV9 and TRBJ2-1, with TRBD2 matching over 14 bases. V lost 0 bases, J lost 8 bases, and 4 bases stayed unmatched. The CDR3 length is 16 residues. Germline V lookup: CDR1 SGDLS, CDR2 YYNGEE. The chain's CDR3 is CASSVGLAGGLYEQFF. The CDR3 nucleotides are TGTGCCAGCAGCGTAGGACTAGCGGGGGGGCTTTATGAGCAGTTCTTC. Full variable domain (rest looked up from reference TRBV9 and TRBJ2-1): DSGVTQTPKHLITATGQRVTLRCSPRSGDLSVYWYQQSLDQGLQFLIQYYNGEERAKGNILERFSAQQFPDLHSELNLSSLELGDSALYFCASSVGLAGGLYEQFFGPGTRLTVL.

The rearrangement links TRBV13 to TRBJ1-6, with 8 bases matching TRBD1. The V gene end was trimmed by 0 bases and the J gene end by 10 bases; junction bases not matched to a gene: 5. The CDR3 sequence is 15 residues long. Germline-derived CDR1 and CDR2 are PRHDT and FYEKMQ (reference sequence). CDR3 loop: CASSLGGQGQSPLHF. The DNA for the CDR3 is TGTGCCAGCAGCTTAGGTGGACAGGGACAGTCACCCCTCCACTTT.